This T cell receptor beta chain was identified in a study of PD-1 blockade in classical Hodgkin lymphoma. On the study more broadly: Patients were dosed intravenously with nivolumab at 3 mg/kg every 2 weeks.

Measured with immunoSEQ multiplex PCR; TCRdb has only the in-frame clones, and not every one. The sample includes some 39,000 clones, roughly 90% of them seen just once. The CDR3 is 17 residues long. Per germline, CDR1 SGHAT and CDR2 FQNNGV. V trimming: 1 base; J trimming: 4 bases; junction bases outside the gene matches: 6. In every patient, relapse followed autologous stem cell transplantation, while exposure to brentuximab vedotin differed. V gene TRBV11-2 combines with J gene TRBJ2-2; TRBD2 matches 10 bases. Sequences were derived from peripheral blood mononuclear cells (PBMCs), sampled at baseline. The clonotype originates from a human donor with classical Hodgkin lymphoma. CDR3 in DNA: TGTGCCAGCAGCTTAGTCCCGACTAGCGGGCCCACCGGGGAGCTGTTTTTT. It encodes CASSLVPTSGPTGELFF.